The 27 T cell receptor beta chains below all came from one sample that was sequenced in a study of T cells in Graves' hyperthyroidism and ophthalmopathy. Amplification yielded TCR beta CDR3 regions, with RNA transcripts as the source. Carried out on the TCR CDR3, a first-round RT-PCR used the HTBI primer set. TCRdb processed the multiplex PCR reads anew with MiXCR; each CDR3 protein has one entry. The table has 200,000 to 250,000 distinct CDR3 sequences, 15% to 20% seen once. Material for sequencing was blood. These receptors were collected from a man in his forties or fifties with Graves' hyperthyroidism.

The CDR3 region is CASKSHSETDYEQYF. The CDR3, as DNA: TGTGCCAGCAAAAGCCACTCCGAAACAGACTACGAGCAGTACTTC. V and J are TRBV28 and TRBJ2-7; unclear D gene. Trimming pared 7 bases from V and 3 bases from J, leaving 19 bases between. The CDR3 runs 15 residues. Germline values: CDR1 MDHEN, CDR2 SYDVKM. The full variable domain, completed using reference TRBV28 and TRBJ2-7, is DVKVTQSSRYLVKRTGEKVFLECVQDMDHENMFWYRQDPGLGLRLIYFSYDVKMKEKGDIPEGYSVSREKKERFSLILESASTNQTSMYLCASKSHSETDYEQYFGPGTRLTVT.

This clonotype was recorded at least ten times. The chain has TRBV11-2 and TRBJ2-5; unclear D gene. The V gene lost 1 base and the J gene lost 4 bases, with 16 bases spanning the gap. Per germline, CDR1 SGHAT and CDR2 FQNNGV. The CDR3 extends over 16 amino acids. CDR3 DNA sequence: TGTGCCAGCAGCTTAGCTCGTAGACTTCCGGGAGAGACCCAGTACTTC. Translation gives CASSLARRLPGETQYF.

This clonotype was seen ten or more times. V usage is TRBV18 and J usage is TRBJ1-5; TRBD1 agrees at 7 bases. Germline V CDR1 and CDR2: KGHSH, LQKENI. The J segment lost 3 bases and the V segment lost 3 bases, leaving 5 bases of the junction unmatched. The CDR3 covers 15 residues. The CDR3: CASSPTGTVNQPQHF. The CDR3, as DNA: TGTGCCAGCTCACCTACCGGGACAGTCAATCAGCCCCAGCATTTT.

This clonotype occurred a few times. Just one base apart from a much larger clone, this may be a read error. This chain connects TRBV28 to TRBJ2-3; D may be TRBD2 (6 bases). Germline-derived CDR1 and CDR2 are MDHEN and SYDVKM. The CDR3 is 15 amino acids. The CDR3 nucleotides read TGTGCCAGCAGTTTATCCGGACTAAGCACAGATACGCAGTGTTTT. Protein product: CASSLSGLSTDTQCF.

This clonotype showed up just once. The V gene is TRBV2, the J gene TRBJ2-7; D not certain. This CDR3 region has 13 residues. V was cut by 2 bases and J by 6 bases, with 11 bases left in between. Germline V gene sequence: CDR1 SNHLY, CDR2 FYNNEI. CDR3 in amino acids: CASSEFSPGEQYF. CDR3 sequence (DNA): TGTGCCAGCAGTGAATTCAGCCCCGGCGAGCAGTACTTC.

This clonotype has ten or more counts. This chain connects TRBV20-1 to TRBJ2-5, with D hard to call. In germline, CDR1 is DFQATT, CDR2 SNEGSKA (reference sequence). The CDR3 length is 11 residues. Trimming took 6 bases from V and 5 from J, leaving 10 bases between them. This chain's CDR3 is CSAFRTETQYF. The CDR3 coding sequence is TGCAGTGCCTTCAGAACTGAGACCCAGTACTTC.

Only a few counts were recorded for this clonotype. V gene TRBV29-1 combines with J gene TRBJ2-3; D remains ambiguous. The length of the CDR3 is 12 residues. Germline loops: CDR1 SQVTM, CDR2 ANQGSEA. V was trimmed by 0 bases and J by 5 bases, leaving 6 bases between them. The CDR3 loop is CSVEDIGDTQYF. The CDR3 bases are TGCAGCGTTGAAGATATCGGAGATACGCAGTATTTT.

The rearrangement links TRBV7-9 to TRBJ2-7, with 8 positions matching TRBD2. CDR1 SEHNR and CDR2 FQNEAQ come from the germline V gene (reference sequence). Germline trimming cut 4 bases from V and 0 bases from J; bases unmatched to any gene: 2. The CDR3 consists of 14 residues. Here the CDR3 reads CASSSSGRSYEQYF. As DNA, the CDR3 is TGTGCCAGCAGCTCTAGCGGGCGCTCCTACGAGCAGTACTTC.

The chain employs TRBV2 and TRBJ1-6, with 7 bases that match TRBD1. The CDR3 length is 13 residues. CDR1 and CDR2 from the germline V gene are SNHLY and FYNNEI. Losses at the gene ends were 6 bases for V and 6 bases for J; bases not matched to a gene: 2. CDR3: CASRGQANSPLHF. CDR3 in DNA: TGTGCCAGCAGAGGACAGGCTAATTCACCCCTCCACTTT.

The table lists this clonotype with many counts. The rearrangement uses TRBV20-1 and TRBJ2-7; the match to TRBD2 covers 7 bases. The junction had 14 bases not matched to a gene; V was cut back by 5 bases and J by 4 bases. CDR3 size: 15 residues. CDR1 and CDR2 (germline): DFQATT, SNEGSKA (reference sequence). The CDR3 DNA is TGCAGTGCTCTACTCCATCGGACTAGTAAATACGAGCAGTACTTC. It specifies CSALLHRTSKYEQYF.

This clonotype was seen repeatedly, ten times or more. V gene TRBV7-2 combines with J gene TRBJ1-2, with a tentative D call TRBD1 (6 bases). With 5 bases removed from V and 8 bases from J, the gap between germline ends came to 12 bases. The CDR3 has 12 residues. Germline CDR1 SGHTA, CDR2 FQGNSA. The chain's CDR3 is CASSQRTEGYTF. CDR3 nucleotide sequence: TGTGCCAGCAGCCAAAGGACAGAAGGCTACACCTTC.

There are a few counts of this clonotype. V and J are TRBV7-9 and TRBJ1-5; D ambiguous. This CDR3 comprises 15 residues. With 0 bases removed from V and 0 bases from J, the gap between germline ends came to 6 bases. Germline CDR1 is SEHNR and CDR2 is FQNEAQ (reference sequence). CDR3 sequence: CASSLATGSNQPQHF. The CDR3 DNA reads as TGTGCCAGCAGCTTAGCAACCGGTAGCAATCAGCCCCAGCATTTT.

The CDR3, as DNA: TGTGCCAGCAGCCATCAAGCGATAAGACAGGGTGGGACCCAAGAGACCCAGTACTTC. Translation: CASSHQAIRQGGTQETQYF. V gene TRBV3-1 combines with J gene TRBJ2-5; TRBD1 agrees at 7 bases. The germline gives CDR1 LGHDT, CDR2 YNNKEL (reference sequence). This CDR3 comprises 19 residues. V lost 3 bases, J lost 1 base, and 17 bases stayed unmatched.

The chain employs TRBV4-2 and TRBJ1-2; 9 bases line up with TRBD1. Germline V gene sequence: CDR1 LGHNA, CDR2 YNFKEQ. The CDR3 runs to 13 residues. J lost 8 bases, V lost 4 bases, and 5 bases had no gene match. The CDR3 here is CASSPGQGTGYTF. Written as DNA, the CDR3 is TGTGCCAGCAGCCCAGGACAGGGGACCGGCTACACCTTC.

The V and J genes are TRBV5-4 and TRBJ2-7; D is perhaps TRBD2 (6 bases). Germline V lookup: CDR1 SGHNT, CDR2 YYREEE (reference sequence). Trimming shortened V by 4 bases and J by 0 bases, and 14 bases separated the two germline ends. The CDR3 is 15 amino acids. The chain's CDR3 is CASSKKDGSSYEQYF. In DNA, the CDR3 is TGTGCCAGCAGCAAGAAAGACGGGAGCTCCTACGAGCAGTACTTC.

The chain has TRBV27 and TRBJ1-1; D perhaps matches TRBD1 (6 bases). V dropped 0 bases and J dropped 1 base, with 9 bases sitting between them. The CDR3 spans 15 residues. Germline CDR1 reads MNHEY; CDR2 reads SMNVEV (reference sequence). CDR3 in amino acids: CASSLSGGGNTEAFF. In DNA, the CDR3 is TGTGCCAGCAGTTTATCGGGGGGCGGGAACACTGAAGCTTTCTTT.

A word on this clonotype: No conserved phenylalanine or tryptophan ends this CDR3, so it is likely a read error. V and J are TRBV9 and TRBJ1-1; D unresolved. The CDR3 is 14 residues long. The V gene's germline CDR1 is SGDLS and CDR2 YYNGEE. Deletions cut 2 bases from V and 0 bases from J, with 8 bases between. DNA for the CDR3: TGTGCCAGCAGCGTGGACCCTTTGAACACTGAAGCTTTCCTT. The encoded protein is CASSVDPLNTEAFL.

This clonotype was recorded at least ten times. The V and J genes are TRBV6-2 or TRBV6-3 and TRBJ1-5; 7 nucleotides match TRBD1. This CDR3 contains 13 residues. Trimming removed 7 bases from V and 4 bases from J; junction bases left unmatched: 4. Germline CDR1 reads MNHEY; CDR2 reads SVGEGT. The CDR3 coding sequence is TGTGCCAGCAAAACACAGGGGAATCAGCCCCAGCATTTT. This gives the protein CASKTQGNQPQHF.

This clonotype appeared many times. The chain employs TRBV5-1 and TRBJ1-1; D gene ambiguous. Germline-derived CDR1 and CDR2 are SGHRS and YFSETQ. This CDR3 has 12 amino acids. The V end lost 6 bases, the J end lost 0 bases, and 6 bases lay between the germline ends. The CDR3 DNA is TGCGCCAGCAATGACATGAACACTGAAGCTTTCTTT. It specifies CASNDMNTEAFF.

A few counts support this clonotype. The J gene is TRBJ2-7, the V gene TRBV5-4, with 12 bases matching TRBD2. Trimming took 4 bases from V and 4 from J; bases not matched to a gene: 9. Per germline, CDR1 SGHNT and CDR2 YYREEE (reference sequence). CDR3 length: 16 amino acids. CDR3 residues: CASSVMTSGRKYEQYF. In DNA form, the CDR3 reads TGTGCCAGCAGCGTCATGACTAGCGGGAGAAAATACGAGCAGTACTTC.

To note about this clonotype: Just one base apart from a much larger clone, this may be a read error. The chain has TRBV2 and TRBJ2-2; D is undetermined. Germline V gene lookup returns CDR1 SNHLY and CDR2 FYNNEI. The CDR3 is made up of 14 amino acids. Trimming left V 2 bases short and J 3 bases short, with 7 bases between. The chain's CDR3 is CASSELGYTGELFF. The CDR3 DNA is TGTGCCAGCAGTGAATTGGGATACACCGGGGAGCTGTTTTTT.

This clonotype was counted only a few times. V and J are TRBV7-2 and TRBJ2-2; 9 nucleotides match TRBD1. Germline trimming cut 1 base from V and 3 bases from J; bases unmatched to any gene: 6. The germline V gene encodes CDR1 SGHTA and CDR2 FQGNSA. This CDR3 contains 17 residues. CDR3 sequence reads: CASSLGWGQGYTGELFF. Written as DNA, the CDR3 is TGTGCCAGCAGCTTAGGTTGGGGACAGGGTTACACCGGGGAGCTGTTTTTT. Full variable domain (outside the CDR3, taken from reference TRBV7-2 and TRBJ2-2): GAGVSQSPSNKVTEKGKDVELRCDPISGHTALYWYRQSLGQGLEFLIYFQGNSAPDKSGLPSDRFSAERTGGSVSTLTIQRTQQEDSAVYLCASSLGWGQGYTGELFFGEGSRLTVL.

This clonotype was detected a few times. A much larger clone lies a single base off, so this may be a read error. This CDR3 is CASSPPRGLGEQFF. Here the CDR3 DNA reads TGTGCCAGCTCACCACCCCGGGGGCTAGGTGAGCAGTTCTTC. The chain recombines TRBV18 with TRBJ2-1, with D perhaps given as TRBD1 or TRBD2 (6 bases each). The CDR3 totals 14 residues. The germline CDR1 and CDR2 sequences are KGHSH and LQKENI. Trimming pared 0 bases from V and 9 bases from J, leaving 12 bases between.

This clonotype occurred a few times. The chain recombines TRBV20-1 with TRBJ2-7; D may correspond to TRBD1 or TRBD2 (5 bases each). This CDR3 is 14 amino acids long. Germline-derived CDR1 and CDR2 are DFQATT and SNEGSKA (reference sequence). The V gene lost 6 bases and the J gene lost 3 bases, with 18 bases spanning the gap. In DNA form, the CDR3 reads TGCAGTGCCCCTCCGGGACCCGCTATCTACGAGCAGTACTTC. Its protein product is CSAPPGPAIYEQYF.

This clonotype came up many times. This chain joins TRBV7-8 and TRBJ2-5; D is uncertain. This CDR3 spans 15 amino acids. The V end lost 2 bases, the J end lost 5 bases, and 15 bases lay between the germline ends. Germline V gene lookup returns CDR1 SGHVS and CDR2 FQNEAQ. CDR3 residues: CASSLTRWGRETQYF. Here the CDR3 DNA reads TGTGCCAGCAGCTTAACGCGCTGGGGTCGGGAGACCCAGTACTTC. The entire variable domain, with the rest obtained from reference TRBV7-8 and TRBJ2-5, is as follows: GAGVSQSPRYKVAKRGQDVALRCDPISGHVSLFWYQQALGQGPEFLTYFQNEAQLDKSGLPSDRFFAERPEGSVSTLKIQRTQQEDSAVYLCASSLTRWGRETQYFGPGTRLLVL.

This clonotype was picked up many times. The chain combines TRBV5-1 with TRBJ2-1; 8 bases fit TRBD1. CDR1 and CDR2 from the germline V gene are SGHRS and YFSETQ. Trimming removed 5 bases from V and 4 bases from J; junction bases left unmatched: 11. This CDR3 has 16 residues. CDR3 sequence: CASRAGFTGGYNEQFF. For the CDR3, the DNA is TGCGCCAGCAGGGCGGGTTTTACAGGGGGATACAATGAGCAGTTCTTC.

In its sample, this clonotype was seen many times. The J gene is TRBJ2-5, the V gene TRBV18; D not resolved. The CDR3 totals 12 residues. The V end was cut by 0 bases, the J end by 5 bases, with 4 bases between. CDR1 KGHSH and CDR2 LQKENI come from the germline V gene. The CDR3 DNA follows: TGTGCCAGCTCACCACCCGCCGAGACCCAGTACTTC. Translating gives CASSPPAETQYF.